This T cell receptor (beta chain) was captured by sequencing in a study of cytotoxic CD8 clonotypes in ibrutinib-treated CLL. Study overall: Results showed approximately 25 partial and 2 complete responses; following median 68 months, approximately 14 remained remitted, about twelve advanced. Specimens for response were gathered following a median about a year of therapy, spanning 6 to 36. Regarding the study as a whole: Clonality went higher at ibrutinib response and then dropped back toward baseline at progression.

Of note for this clone: Its specificity is not known.

Germline CDR1 MNHEY, CDR2 SMNVEV (reference sequence). The V end lost 2 bases, the J end lost 4 bases, and 8 bases lay between the germline ends. This CDR3 has 13 amino acids. Using immunoSEQ multiplex PCR, the repertoire was profiled, and TCRdb retains in-frame clones only, with some absent. The data show around 42,000 clones, 50% to 80% seen once. The sequence was obtained from a human donor with chronic lymphocytic leukemia. The chain uses TRBV27 and TRBJ2-5; TRBD2 is a possible D gene (6 bases). Specimen: PBMCs, collected after 24 months of ibrutinib treatment. CDR3 DNA: TGTGCCAGCAGTTTAGCGGGGACAGAGACCCAGTACTTC. It is translated as CASSLAGTETQYF.